Following are 15 T cell receptor beta chains from one sample sequenced in a study of CD8 T cells in ankylosing spondylitis. Each CDR3 protein is one row after TCRdb ran MiXCR on the 5' RACE reads. The sample has about 250,000 distinct CDR3 sequences; 15% to 20% are singletons. The specimen was blood, either unsorted or a sorted T cell fraction (not recorded which). The receptor set was obtained from a male donor with ankylosing spondylitis or in good health (not recorded which).

The rearrangement uses TRBV11-2 and TRBJ2-3; 16 bases map to TRBD2. Losses at the gene ends were 6 bases for V and 2 bases for J; bases not matched to a gene: 17. From germline, CDR1 is SGHAT and CDR2 FQNNGV. The CDR3 consists of 21 residues. CDR3 residues: CASSNIHAGLAGGSSTDTQYF. The CDR3 DNA reads as TGTGCCAGCAGTAACATCCATGCGGGACTAGCGGGAGGGTCCTCCACAGATACGCAGTATTTT. Based on the CDR3 plus reference TRBV11-2 and TRBJ2-3, the full variable domain is EAGVAQSPRYKIIEKRQSVAFWCNPISGHATLYWYQQILGQGPKLLIQFQNNGVVDDSQLPKDRFSAERLKGVDSTLKIQPAKLEDSAVYLCASSNIHAGLAGGSSTDTQYFGPGTRLTVL.

Many counts were recorded for this clonotype. The chain is built from TRBV6-5 and TRBJ1-1, with unresolved D. V was cut by 0 bases and J by 0 bases, with 8 bases left in between. The CDR3 contains 15 residues. Germline assignment: CDR1 MNHEY and CDR2 SVGAGI. The CDR3 here is CASSYSGDLNTEAFF. Here the CDR3 DNA reads TGTGCCAGCAGTTACTCCGGAGATTTGAACACTGAAGCTTTCTTT.

There are a few counts of this clonotype. The J gene is TRBJ2-1, the V gene TRBV10-2; weak D call: TRBD2 (5 bases). CDR3 size: 12 residues. The V end lost 2 bases, the J end lost 10 bases, and 9 bases lay between the germline ends. Germline loops: CDR1 WSHSY, CDR2 SAAADI. The CDR3: CASSEEREEQFF. CDR3 coding DNA: TGCGCCAGCAGTGAGGAGAGGGAGGAGCAGTTCTTC.

The V call is TRBV20-1, the J call TRBJ2-3, with D unresolved. V lost 3 bases and J 0 bases, leaving 13 bases between the germline ends. The CDR3 has 15 residues. Germline CDR1 DFQATT, CDR2 SNEGSKA (reference sequence). The chain's CDR3 is CSASELRFSTDTQYF. Written as DNA, the CDR3 is TGCAGTGCTAGTGAGTTGCGGTTTAGCACAGATACGCAGTATTTT.

This clonotype was found many times. The V and J genes are TRBV5-5 and TRBJ2-1; D ambiguous. CDR3 length: 13 residues. Trimming left V 0 bases short and J 4 bases short, with 5 bases between. Germline V gene sequence: CDR1 SGHKS, CDR2 YYEKEE (reference sequence). The CDR3 sequence is CASSLGPYNEQFF. The CDR3 DNA sequence: TGTGCCAGCAGCTTGGGCCCTTACAATGAGCAGTTCTTC.

This clonotype turned up a few times. The CDR3: CSAFGESGGNTIYF. The CDR3 nucleotides are TGCAGTGCCTTTGGAGAATCGGGGGGAAACACCATATATTTT. The chain couples TRBV20-1 to TRBJ1-3; D is unresolved. In germline, CDR1 is DFQATT, CDR2 SNEGSKA (reference sequence). The CDR3 has 14 amino acids. Trimming removed 6 bases from V and 4 bases from J, with 16 bases in between.

This clonotype was seen a few times. The chain uses TRBV7-8 and TRBJ2-7; D perhaps matches TRBD1 (6 bases). Between the trimmed V and J ends, which lost 3 bases and 2 bases, there was a span of 11 bases. The CDR3 has 14 amino acids. The V gene's germline CDR1 is SGHVS and CDR2 FQNEAQ. DNA for the CDR3: TGTGCCAGCAGCTTCCGGGACACCCCCTACGAGCAGTACTTC. As protein: CASSFRDTPYEQYF. Combining the CDR3 with reference TRBV7-8 and TRBJ2-7 gives the whole variable domain GAGVSQSPRYKVAKRGQDVALRCDPISGHVSLFWYQQALGQGPEFLTYFQNEAQLDKSGLPSDRFFAERPEGSVSTLKIQRTQQEDSAVYLCASSFRDTPYEQYFGPGTRLTVT.

This clonotype came up many times. The CDR3 here is CATSDSGDRVPYNEQFF. The CDR3 DNA reads TGTGCCACCAGTGATTCGGGGGACAGGGTACCCTACAATGAGCAGTTCTTC. V gene TRBV24-1 combines with J gene TRBJ2-1; 9 bases align to TRBD1. The CDR3 runs 17 residues. Trimming took 2 bases from V and 2 from J; bases not matched to a gene: 6. Per the germline V gene, CDR1 is KGHDR and CDR2 is SFDVKD.

This clonotype was seen more than once but under ten times. V and J are TRBV14 and TRBJ2-5; D may be TRBD2 (6 bases). This CDR3 is 15 amino acids long. Trimming took off 5 bases at V and 4 bases at J, with 17 bases between the two ends. Looked up from germline, CDR1 is SGHDN and CDR2 is FVKESK. The CDR3 here is CASSYTSSGRETQYF. The CDR3 DNA follows: TGTGCCAGCAGCTATACTAGCAGTGGCAGAGAGACCCAGTACTTC.

This clonotype occurred many times. The V gene is TRBV4-1, the J gene TRBJ2-1; TRBD2 is a possible D gene (5 bases). The CDR3 is 14 amino acids. V lost 0 bases to trimming and J lost 6 bases, with 9 bases between them. The V gene's germline CDR1 is MGHRA and CDR2 YSYEKL. The CDR3 DNA follows: TGCGCCAGCAGCCAAGATCAAGCGGTCAATGAGCAGTTCTTC. Protein: CASSQDQAVNEQFF.

In this sample, this clonotype turned up a few times. This chain uses TRBV4-1 with TRBJ2-5, with a tentative D call TRBD2 (6 bases). CDR3 length: 14 amino acids. Germline V gives CDR1 MGHRA, CDR2 YSYEKL. Trimming cost V 4 bases and J 5 bases, with 14 bases left between them. The CDR3 DNA follows: TGCGCCAGCAGCCCCCTGGGACTGGAGGAGACCCAGTACTTC. Its translation: CASSPLGLEETQYF.

The CDR3, as DNA: TGTGCCAGCAGAGGGACAGGGGCCTCCTACGAGCAGTACTTC. Protein sequence: CASRGTGASYEQYF. The chain uses TRBV2 and TRBJ2-7; 10 bases align to TRBD1. The germline V gene has CDR1 SNHLY and CDR2 FYNNEI. The CDR3 totals 14 residues. Trimming cost V 6 bases and J 0 bases; bases outside gene matches: 2.

V is TRBV12-3 or TRBV12-4 and J is TRBJ1-5; tentatively, D is TRBD1 (5 bases). The CDR3 contains 16 residues. V was clipped by 6 bases and J by 2 bases, with 17 bases between them. CDR3: CASSPWGGSGNQPQHF. CDR3 nucleotide sequence: TGTGCCAGCAGCCCCTGGGGGGGGAGTGGCAATCAGCCCCAGCATTTT.

This clonotype has a handful of counts. This chain uses TRBV10-3 with TRBJ2-7; no clear D gene. This CDR3 has 13 amino acids. The V gene's germline CDR1 is ENHRY and CDR2 SYGVKD. The V and J ends lost 8 bases and 4 bases respectively, with 15 bases between them. The CDR3 is CAISDLSYYEQYF. In DNA, the CDR3 is TGTGCCATCTCCGACTTATCCTATTACGAGCAGTACTTC.

This clonotype turned up a few times. The chain combines TRBV6-1 with TRBJ1-5; D might be TRBD1 (6 bases). CDR3 length: 15 amino acids. Germline CDR1 MNHNS, CDR2 SASEGT. The V and J ends lost 8 bases and 3 bases respectively, with 17 bases between them. The CDR3 here is CASRLGPGDNQPQHF. CDR3 bases: TGTGCCAGCCGACTGGGCCCAGGGGACAATCAGCCCCAGCATTTT.